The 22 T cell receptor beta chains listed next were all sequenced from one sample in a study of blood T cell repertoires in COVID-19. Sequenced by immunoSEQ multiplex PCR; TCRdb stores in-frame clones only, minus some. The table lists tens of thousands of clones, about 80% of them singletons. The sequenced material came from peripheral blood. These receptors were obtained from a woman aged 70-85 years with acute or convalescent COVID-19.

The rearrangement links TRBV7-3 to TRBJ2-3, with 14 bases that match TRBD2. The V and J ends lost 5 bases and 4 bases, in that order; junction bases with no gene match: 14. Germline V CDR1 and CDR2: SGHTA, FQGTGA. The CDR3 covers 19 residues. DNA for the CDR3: TGTGCCAGCAGCCGAGGCCTAACGGGACTAGCGGGAGATTCAGATACGCAGTATTTT. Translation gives CASSRGLTGLAGDSDTQYF.

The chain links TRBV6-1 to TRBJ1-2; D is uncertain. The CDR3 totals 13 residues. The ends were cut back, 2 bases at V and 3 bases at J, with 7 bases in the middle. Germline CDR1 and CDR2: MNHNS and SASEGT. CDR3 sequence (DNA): TGTGCCAGCAGTGAACCCGGGGACTATGGCTACACCTTC. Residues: CASSEPGDYGYTF.

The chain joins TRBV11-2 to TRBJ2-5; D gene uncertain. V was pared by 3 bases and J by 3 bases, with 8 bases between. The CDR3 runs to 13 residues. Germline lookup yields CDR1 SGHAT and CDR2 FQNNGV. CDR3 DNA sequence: TGTGCCAGCAGCTTCTTAGCAGAAGAGACCCAGTACTTC. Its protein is CASSFLAEETQYF.

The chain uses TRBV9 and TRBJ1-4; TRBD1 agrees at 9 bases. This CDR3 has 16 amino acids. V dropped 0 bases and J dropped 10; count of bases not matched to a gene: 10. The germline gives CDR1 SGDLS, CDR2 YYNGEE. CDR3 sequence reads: CASSVASGTGQGKLFF. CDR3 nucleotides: TGTGCCAGCAGCGTAGCTTCCGGGACAGGGCAGGGAAAACTGTTTTTT.

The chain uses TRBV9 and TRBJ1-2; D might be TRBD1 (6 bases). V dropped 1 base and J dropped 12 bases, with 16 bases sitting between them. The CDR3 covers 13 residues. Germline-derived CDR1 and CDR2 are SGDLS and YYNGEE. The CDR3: CASSVSQGGENTF. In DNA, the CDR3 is TGTGCCAGCAGCGTATCCCAAGGGGGAGAGAACACCTTC.

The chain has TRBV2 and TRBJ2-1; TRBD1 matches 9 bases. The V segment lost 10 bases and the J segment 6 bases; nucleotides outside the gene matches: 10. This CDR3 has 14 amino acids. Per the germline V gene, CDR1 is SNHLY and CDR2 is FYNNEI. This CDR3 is CATNKGQGGNEQFF. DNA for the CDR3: TGTGCCACCAACAAGGGACAGGGTGGCAATGAGCAGTTCTTC.

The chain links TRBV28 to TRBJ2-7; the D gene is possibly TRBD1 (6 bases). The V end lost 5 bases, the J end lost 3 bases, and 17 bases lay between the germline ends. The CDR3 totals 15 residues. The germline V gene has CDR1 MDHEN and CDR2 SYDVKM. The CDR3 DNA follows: TGTGCCAGCAGTCCTGGTGACAGGTCATTCTACGAGCAGTACTTC. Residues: CASSPGDRSFYEQYF.

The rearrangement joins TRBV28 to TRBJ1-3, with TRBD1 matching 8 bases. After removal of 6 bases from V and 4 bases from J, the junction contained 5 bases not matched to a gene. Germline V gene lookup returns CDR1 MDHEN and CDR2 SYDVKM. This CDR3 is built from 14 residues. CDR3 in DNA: TGTGCCAGCAGCTTCCGGGACAGGGGAAACACCATATATTTT. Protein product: CASSFRDRGNTIYF. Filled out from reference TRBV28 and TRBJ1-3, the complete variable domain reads DVKVTQSSRYLVKRTGEKVFLECVQDMDHENMFWYRQDPGLGLRLIYFSYDVKMKEKGDIPEGYSVSREKKERFSLILESASTNQTSMYLCASSFRDRGNTIYFGEGSWLTVV.

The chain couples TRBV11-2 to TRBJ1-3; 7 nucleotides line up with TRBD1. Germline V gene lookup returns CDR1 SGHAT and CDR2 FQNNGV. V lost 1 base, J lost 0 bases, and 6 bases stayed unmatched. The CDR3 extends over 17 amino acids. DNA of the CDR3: TGTGCCAGCAGCTTAGTCCCGACAGGGAGCTCTGGAAACACCATATATTTT. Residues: CASSLVPTGSSGNTIYF.

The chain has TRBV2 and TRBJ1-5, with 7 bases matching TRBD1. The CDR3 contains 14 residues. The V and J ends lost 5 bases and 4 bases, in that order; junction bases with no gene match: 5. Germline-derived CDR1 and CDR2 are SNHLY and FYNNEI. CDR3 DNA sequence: TGTGCCAGCAGTAAGACAGGGATAAATCAGCCCCAGCATTTT. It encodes CASSKTGINQPQHF.

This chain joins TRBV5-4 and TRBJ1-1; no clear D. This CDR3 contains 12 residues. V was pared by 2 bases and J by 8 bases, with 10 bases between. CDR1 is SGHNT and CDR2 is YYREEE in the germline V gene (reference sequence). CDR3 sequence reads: CASSLPREEAFF. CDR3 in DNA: TGTGCCAGCAGCTTACCCCGTGAGGAAGCTTTCTTT.

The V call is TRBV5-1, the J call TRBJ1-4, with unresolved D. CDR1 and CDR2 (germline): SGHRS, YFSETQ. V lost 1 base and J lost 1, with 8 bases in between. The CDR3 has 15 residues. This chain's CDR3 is CASSLSDKTNEKLFF. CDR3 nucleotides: TGCGCCAGCAGCTTGTCAGATAAAACTAATGAAAAACTGTTTTTT.

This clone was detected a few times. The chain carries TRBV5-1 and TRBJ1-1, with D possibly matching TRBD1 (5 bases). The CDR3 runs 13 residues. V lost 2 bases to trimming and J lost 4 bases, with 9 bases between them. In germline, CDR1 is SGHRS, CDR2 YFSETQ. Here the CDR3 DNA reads TGCGCCAGCAGCTTTCAGGGTGGCACTGAAGCTTTCTTT. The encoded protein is CASSFQGGTEAFF.

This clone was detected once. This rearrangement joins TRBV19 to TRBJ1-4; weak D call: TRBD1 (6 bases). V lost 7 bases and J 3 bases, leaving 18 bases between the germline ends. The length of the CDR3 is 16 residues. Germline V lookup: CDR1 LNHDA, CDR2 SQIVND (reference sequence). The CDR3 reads CASTFGGGRPNEKLFF. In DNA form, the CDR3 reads TGTGCCAGTACCTTTGGCGGGGGGCGTCCTAATGAAAAACTGTTTTTT.

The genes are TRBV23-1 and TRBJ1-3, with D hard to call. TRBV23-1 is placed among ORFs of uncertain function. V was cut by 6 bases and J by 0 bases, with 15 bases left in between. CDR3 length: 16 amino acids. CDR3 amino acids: CASSRSRFGSGNTIYF. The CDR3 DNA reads TGCGCCAGCAGCCGGAGCAGATTCGGCTCTGGAAACACCATATATTTT.

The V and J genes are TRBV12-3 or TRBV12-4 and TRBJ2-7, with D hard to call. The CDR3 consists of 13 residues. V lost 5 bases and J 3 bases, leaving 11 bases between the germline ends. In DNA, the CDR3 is TGTGCCAGCAGTCCCGGGTCCCGCTACGAGCAGTACTTC. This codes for CASSPGSRYEQYF.

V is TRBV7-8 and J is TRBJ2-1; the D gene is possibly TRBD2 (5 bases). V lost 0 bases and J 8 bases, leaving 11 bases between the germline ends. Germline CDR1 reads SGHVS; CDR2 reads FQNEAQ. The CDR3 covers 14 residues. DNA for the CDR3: TGTGCCAGCAGCTTAGCGGCCACCGGGGATGAGCAGTTCTTC. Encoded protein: CASSLAATGDEQFF. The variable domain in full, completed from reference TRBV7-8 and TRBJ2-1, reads GAGVSQSPRYKVAKRGQDVALRCDPISGHVSLFWYQQALGQGPEFLTYFQNEAQLDKSGLPSDRFFAERPEGSVSTLKIQRTQQEDSAVYLCASSLAATGDEQFFGPGTRLTVL.

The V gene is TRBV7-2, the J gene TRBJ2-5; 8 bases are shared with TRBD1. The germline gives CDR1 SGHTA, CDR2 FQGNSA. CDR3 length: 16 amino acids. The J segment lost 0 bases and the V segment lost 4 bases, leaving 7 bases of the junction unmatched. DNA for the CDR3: TGTGCCAGCAGCTCGCAGGGGGCCTCTTACCAAGAGACCCAGTACTTC. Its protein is CASSSQGASYQETQYF.

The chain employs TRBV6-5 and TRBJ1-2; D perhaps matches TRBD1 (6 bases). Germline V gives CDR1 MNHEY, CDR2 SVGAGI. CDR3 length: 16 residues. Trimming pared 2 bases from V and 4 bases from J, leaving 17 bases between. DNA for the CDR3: TGTGCCAGCAGTTACCAACCCGGGACACCGGTCTATGGCTACACCTTC. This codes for CASSYQPGTPVYGYTF.

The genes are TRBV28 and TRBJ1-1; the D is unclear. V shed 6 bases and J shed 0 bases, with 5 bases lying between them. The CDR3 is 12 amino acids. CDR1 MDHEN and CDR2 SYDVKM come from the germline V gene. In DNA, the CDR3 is TGTGCCAGCAGGAGAATGAACACTGAAGCTTTCTTT. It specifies CASRRMNTEAFF.

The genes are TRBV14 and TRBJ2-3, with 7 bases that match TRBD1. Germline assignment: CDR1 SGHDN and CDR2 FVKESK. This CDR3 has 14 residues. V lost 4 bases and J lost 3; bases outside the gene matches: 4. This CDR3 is CASSRQGYTDTQYF. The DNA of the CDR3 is TGTGCCAGCAGCCGACAGGGATATACAGATACGCAGTATTTT.

This CDR3 is CSVVLGTSGSVYEQYF. The CDR3 DNA follows: TGCAGCGTTGTTCTAGGGACTAGCGGGAGTGTTTACGAGCAGTACTTC. V is TRBV29-1 and J is TRBJ2-7, with TRBD2 identical over 14 bases. Unmatched junction bases numbered 9, after V lost 4 bases and J lost 4 bases. Germline CDR1 SQVTM, CDR2 ANQGSEA. This CDR3 has 16 amino acids.